A single sample gave rise to the 14 T cell receptor beta chains below, sequenced in a study of blood T cell repertoires in COVID-19. The method was immunoSEQ multiplex PCR; TCRdb's version includes in-frame clones alone and lacks a portion of them. The sample lists 100,000 to 150,000 clones, about 86% seen once, with roughly 2.2% in the top ten. The sequenced sample consisted of peripheral blood. The receptors were gathered from a woman aged 45-60 years with acute or convalescent COVID-19.

The chain couples TRBV29-1 to TRBJ2-5; a possible D gene is TRBD1 (6 bases). The length of the CDR3 is 13 residues. From germline, CDR1 is SQVTM and CDR2 ANQGSEA. The V gene lost 6 bases and the J gene lost 1 base, with 12 bases spanning the gap. The CDR3 loop reads CSVDSTGQETQYF. CDR3 sequence (DNA): TGCAGCGTAGATTCGACAGGCCAAGAGACCCAGTACTTC.

The V and J genes are TRBV5-4 and TRBJ1-2; D is unclear. Germline-derived CDR1 and CDR2 are SGHNT and YYREEE (reference sequence). CDR3 length: 16 amino acids. V dropped 2 bases and J dropped 6 bases, with 20 bases sitting between them. The CDR3 loop reads CASSFHFDTGGDGYTF. In DNA, the CDR3 is TGTGCCAGCAGCTTCCACTTCGACACGGGAGGCGATGGCTACACCTTC.

V usage is TRBV19 and J usage is TRBJ2-7; TRBD1 agrees at 9 bases. CDR1 and CDR2 from the germline V gene are LNHDA and SQIVND (reference sequence). V was clipped by 3 bases and J by 4 bases; unmatched bases: 7. The CDR3 sequence is 15 residues long. The CDR3 bases are TGTGCCAGTAGTATCCCCGGGACAGGGTCTTACGAGCAGTACTTC. Translating it yields CASSIPGTGSYEQYF. Full variable domain (missing parts from reference TRBV19 and TRBJ2-7): DGGITQSPKYLFRKEGQNVTLSCEQNLNHDAMYWYRQDPGQGLRLIYYSQIVNDFQKGDIAEGYSVSREKKESFPLTVTSAQKNPTAFYLCASSIPGTGSYEQYFGPGTRLTVT.

The genes are TRBV18 and TRBJ1-1, with unresolved D. The CDR3 consists of 14 residues. Deletions cut 4 bases from V and 0 bases from J, with 9 bases between. Per germline, CDR1 KGHSH and CDR2 LQKENI. In nucleotides, the CDR3 is TGTGCCAGCTCACGGAGGGTTCTGAACACTGAAGCTTTCTTT. Its translation: CASSRRVLNTEAFF.

The chain links TRBV5-1 to TRBJ1-3; no clear D gene. V shed 0 bases and J shed 2 bases, with 6 bases lying between them. Germline CDR1 SGHRS, CDR2 YFSETQ. The CDR3 length is 14 residues. The CDR3 bases are TGCGCCAGCAGCTTGGGAGTGACTGGAAACACCATATATTTT. Protein product: CASSLGVTGNTIYF.

The V and J genes are TRBV7-9 and TRBJ1-6; 8 bases are shared with TRBD1. V lost 4 bases, J lost 8 bases, and 10 bases stayed unmatched. The CDR3 length is 16 residues. In germline, CDR1 is SEHNR, CDR2 FQNEAQ (reference sequence). The CDR3 sequence: CASSWPTGTGDSPLHF. The CDR3 DNA sequence: TGTGCCAGCAGCTGGCCCACCGGGACAGGCGATTCACCCCTCCACTTT. Full variable domain (remainder filled in from reference TRBV7-9 and TRBJ1-6): DTGVSQNPRHKITKRGQNVTFRCDPISEHNRLYWYRQTLGQGPEFLTYFQNEAQLEKSRLLSDRFSAERPKGSFSTLEIQRTEQGDSAMYLCASSWPTGTGDSPLHFGNGTRLTVT.

The CDR3: CASSSGTHNQPQHF. Written as DNA, the CDR3 is TGTGCCAGCAGCTCAGGGACACACAATCAGCCCCAGCATTTT. This chain connects TRBV7-2 to TRBJ1-5, with a possible D match to TRBD1 (6 bases). In germline, CDR1 is SGHTA, CDR2 FQGNSA. Trimming took 4 bases from V and 3 from J, leaving 10 bases between them. The CDR3 loop spans 14 amino acids.

The V call is TRBV7-8, the J call TRBJ1-1, with 8 bases identical to TRBD1. With V trimmed by 1 base and J by 11 bases, 15 bases remained unmatched. This CDR3 contains 16 residues. Germline V lookup: CDR1 SGHVS, CDR2 FQNEAQ. CDR3 region: CASSLEDREWGWEAFF. In DNA form, the CDR3 reads TGTGCCAGCAGCTTAGAGGACAGGGAATGGGGGTGGGAGGCTTTCTTT.

The chain has TRBV9 and TRBJ2-7; 16 bases fit TRBD2. The CDR3 runs 20 residues. Germline CDR1 reads SGDLS; CDR2 reads YYNGEE. After removal of 2 bases from V and 2 bases from J, the junction contained 13 bases not matched to a gene. The CDR3 here is CASSVSGTSGRAEATYEQYF. The CDR3 nucleotides read TGTGCCAGCAGCGTCTCCGGGACTAGCGGGAGGGCCGAAGCTACCTACGAGCAGTACTTC.

The chain combines TRBV7-2 with TRBJ2-3; the D gene is possibly TRBD1 (5 bases). V gave up 5 bases and J gave up 6 bases, with 15 bases separating them. From germline, CDR1 is SGHTA and CDR2 FQGNSA. CDR3 length equals 14 residues. CDR3 in amino acids: CASSTRQPSDTQYF. The CDR3 region has the DNA TGTGCCAGCAGCACCAGACAGCCGTCGGATACGCAGTATTTT.

V and J are TRBV2 and TRBJ2-4, with 10 bases aligning to TRBD2. Trimming cost V 7 bases and J 6 bases; bases outside gene matches: 12. CDR3 length: 16 residues. CDR1 and CDR2 (germline): SNHLY, FYNNEI. The CDR3 DNA follows: TGTGCCAGCACCAAAGCTAGCGGGGGAAACACAAACATTCAGTACTTC. This encodes CASTKASGGNTNIQYF.

This chain links TRBV5-1 with TRBJ2-1, with 12 bases matching TRBD2. This CDR3 has 17 residues. V dropped 4 bases and J dropped 4; count of bases not matched to a gene: 9. The germline CDR1 and CDR2 sequences are SGHRS and YFSETQ. Here the CDR3 reads CASSPTGLAGGYNEQFF. DNA of the CDR3: TGCGCCAGCAGCCCCACGGGGCTAGCGGGAGGGTACAATGAGCAGTTCTTC. Supplemented by reference TRBV5-1 and TRBJ2-1, the full variable domain reads KAGVTQTPRYLIKTRGQQVTLSCSPISGHRSVSWYQQTPGQGLQFLFEYFSETQRNKGNFPGRFSGRQFSNSRSEMNVSTLELGDSALYLCASSPTGLAGGYNEQFFGPGTRLTVL.

In DNA form, the CDR3 reads TGTGCCAGCAGTGAAAGTATCCTAGCGGGAAGGAACACCGGGGAGCTGTTTTTT. Amino acids: CASSESILAGRNTGELFF. The chain is built from TRBV2 and TRBJ2-2; the match to TRBD2 covers 9 bases. CDR1 and CDR2 (germline): SNHLY, FYNNEI. The ends lost 2 bases at V and 1 base at J; junction bases unmatched: 8. This CDR3 comprises 18 residues. Based on the CDR3 plus reference TRBV2 and TRBJ2-2, the full variable domain is EPEVTQTPSHQVTQMGQEVILRCVPISNHLYFYWYRQILGQKVEFLVSFYNNEISEKSEIFDDQFSVERPDGSNFTLKIRSTKLEDSAMYFCASSESILAGRNTGELFFGEGSRLTVL.

The J gene is TRBJ2-1, the V gene TRBV6-2 or TRBV6-3; D remains unclear. Germline CDR1 MNHEY, CDR2 SVGEGT. There are 13 residues in the CDR3. V dropped 4 bases and J dropped 4 bases, with 8 bases sitting between them. The CDR3 DNA follows: TGTGCCAGCAGTTCTCTCAGGTACAATGAGCAGTTCTTC. Protein sequence: CASSSLRYNEQFF.